This T cell receptor beta chain was sequenced in a study of beta chain features in type 1 diabetes. The wider study: Healthy donors resembled patients in age, gender and cell yields. Sorted cells from all samples, numbering roughly 100 million, were examined.

Germline values: CDR1 MDHEN, CDR2 SYDVKM. V was clipped by 5 bases and J by 7 bases; unmatched bases: 8. The CDR3 runs 15 residues. Broader study findings: Type 1 diabetes patients showed a moderate but significant shortening of TCRB CDR3s in all four CD4+ subsets.

Averaging approximately 110 mL, one heparinised blood draw came from each individual donor. To note about this clone: As yet, its antigen is unknown.

Isolated RNA was reverse transcribed in full, so expressed TCRB transcripts were sequenced. Measured with immunoSEQ multiplex PCR; TCRdb has only the in-frame clones, and not every one. The sample has hundreds of thousands of clones, roughly 8.8% seen once. The chain has TRBV28 and TRBJ2-1; 10 bases are shared with TRBD1. Sequences were obtained from central memory CD4+ T cells from blood. This TCR came from a man aged 25-40 years with type 1 diabetes. CDR3 sequence: CASSHRTGGLNEQFF. CDR3 coding DNA: TGTGCCAGCAGTCATCGGACAGGGGGTCTGAATGAGCAGTTCTTC.